These 26 T cell receptor beta chains were sequenced from one sample in a study of blood T cell repertoires in COVID-19. Libraries were prepared by immunoSEQ multiplex PCR; TCRdb keeps only in-frame clonotypes and omits some of them. Found here are just over 300,000 clones, about 90% of them singletons; the top ten hold 1.8%. Sequencing was done on a sample of peripheral blood. These receptors all come from a woman between 25 and 40 years old with COVID-19, enrolled during active disease.

The chain is built from TRBV5-1 and TRBJ1-3, with a weak D call TRBD1 (5 bases). V lost 5 bases and J lost 2, with 14 bases in between. Germline values: CDR1 SGHRS, CDR2 YFSETQ. There are 15 residues in the CDR3. CDR3 amino acids: CASRVQGNPGNTIYF. The CDR3 bases are TGCGCCAGCAGGGTTCAGGGAAACCCTGGAAACACCATATATTTT.

The chain carries TRBV5-6 and TRBJ2-1; D unclear. Germline CDR1 and CDR2: SGHDT and YYEEEE. CDR3 length equals 12 residues. Trimming removed 4 bases from V and 7 bases from J, with 9 bases in between. The CDR3 DNA sequence: TGTGCCAGCAGCCTTCGGGTAAATGAGCAGTTCTTC. Amino acids: CASSLRVNEQFF.

This chain connects TRBV5-6 to TRBJ2-1, with 9 bases that match TRBD2. The junction had 7 bases not matched to a gene; V was cut back by 5 bases and J by 4 bases. CDR1 SGHDT and CDR2 YYEEEE come from the germline V gene. The length of the CDR3 is 15 residues. The CDR3 nucleotides read TGTGCCAGCAGACGCGGGACTAGCAGATACAATGAGCAGTTCTTC. Encoded protein: CASRRGTSRYNEQFF.

This clone was counted a single time. The CDR3, as DNA: TGTGCCAGCAGCTTAACAGGTCCCTTCGGTGGCTACACCTTC. It specifies CASSLTGPFGGYTF. This chain links TRBV7-9 with TRBJ1-2; TRBD1 might be the D (5 bases). This CDR3 has 14 residues. The V end was cut by 2 bases, the J end by 7 bases, with 14 bases between. Germline V CDR1 and CDR2: SEHNR, FQNEAQ (reference sequence).

V usage is TRBV10-1 and J usage is TRBJ2-5, with 7 positions matching TRBD1. CDR3 size: 13 residues. Trimming took 4 bases from V and 3 from J; bases not matched to a gene: 2. Germline V lookup: CDR1 WNHNN, CDR2 SYGVQD (reference sequence). The CDR3 nucleotides read TGCGCCAGCAGTGTCGGGACAGAAGAGACCCAGTACTTC. This encodes CASSVGTEETQYF.

This clone was recorded only once. This chain uses TRBV5-1 with TRBJ1-1, with a possible D match to TRBD1 (6 bases). The CDR3 consists of 16 residues. The V gene's germline CDR1 is SGHRS and CDR2 YFSETQ. V was pared by 3 bases and J by 8 bases, with 23 bases between. Here the CDR3 DNA reads TGCGCCAGCAGCTCGGGTCCGGGACAAGGGGGTTGGGAAGCTTTCTTT. It yields the protein CASSSGPGQGGWEAFF.

V usage is TRBV30 and J usage is TRBJ1-1; a weak D match, TRBD1 (6 bases). V was clipped by 4 bases and J by 0 bases, with 12 bases between them. There are 14 residues in the CDR3. Germline loops: CDR1 GTSNPN, CDR2 SVGIG (reference sequence). The CDR3 spells CAWKRGGLNTEAFF. The CDR3 DNA is TGTGCCTGGAAAAGAGGGGGATTGAACACTGAAGCTTTCTTT.

This rearrangement joins TRBV11-2 to TRBJ1-1, with 7 bases aligning to TRBD1. CDR1 SGHAT and CDR2 FQNNGV come from the germline V gene. V lost 1 base to trimming and J lost 0 bases; unmatched junction nucleotides: 11. The CDR3 consists of 18 residues. DNA of the CDR3: TGTGCCAGCAGCTTAGTCCCGGGACAGTTTTCTATGAACACTGAAGCTTTCTTT. Protein product: CASSLVPGQFSMNTEAFF.

The V and J genes are TRBV6-1 and TRBJ1-5; TRBD1 matches 7 bases. This CDR3 is 16 amino acids long. V dropped 4 bases and J dropped 0; count of bases not matched to a gene: 6. Per germline, CDR1 MNHNS and CDR2 SASEGT. Written as DNA, the CDR3 is TGTGCCAGCAGTGGTGGGACAGCTTATAGCAATCAGCCCCAGCATTTT. The encoded protein is CASSGGTAYSNQPQHF.

The V and J genes are TRBV2 and TRBJ2-3, with no clear D. V gave up 8 bases and J gave up 5 bases, with 11 bases separating them. This CDR3 spans 12 amino acids. The germline CDR1 and CDR2 sequences are SNHLY and FYNNEI. The CDR3 sequence is CASGLVLDTQYF. In DNA form, the CDR3 reads TGTGCCAGCGGTTTAGTGTTAGATACGCAGTATTTT.

This clone was seen only once. The J gene is TRBJ1-2, the V gene TRBV5-5; D not resolved. The CDR3 consists of 13 residues. V was trimmed by 1 base and J by 4 bases, leaving 8 bases between them. Germline V gives CDR1 SGHKS, CDR2 YYEKEE (reference sequence). CDR3 sequence reads: CASSLYQAYGYTF. The CDR3 DNA reads TGTGCCAGCAGCTTGTATCAAGCCTATGGCTACACCTTC. Full variable domain (missing parts from reference TRBV5-5 and TRBJ1-2): DAGVTQSPTHLIKTRGQQVTLRCSPISGHKSVSWYQQVLGQGPQFIFQYYEKEERGRGNFPDRFSARQFPNYSSELNVNALLLGDSALYLCASSLYQAYGYTFGSGTRLTVV.

This clone appeared many times. The rearrangement joins TRBV7-9 to TRBJ1-2; D perhaps matches TRBD1 (6 bases). The CDR3 consists of 13 residues. Trimming pared 3 bases from V and 6 bases from J, leaving 11 bases between. Germline V gives CDR1 SEHNR, CDR2 FQNEAQ (reference sequence). The CDR3 protein is CASSLAGAHGYTF. The CDR3 DNA follows: TGTGCCAGCAGCTTGGCGGGGGCCCATGGCTACACCTTC.

The rearrangement links TRBV18 to TRBJ1-4; D gene unclear. V was cut by 3 bases and J by 0 bases, with 8 bases left in between. Germline V gene data show CDR1 as KGHSH and CDR2 as LQKENI. The CDR3 is 15 residues long. In DNA form, the CDR3 reads TGTGCCAGCTCACCGGCAACATCAACTAATGAAAAACTGTTTTTT. Residues: CASSPATSTNEKLFF.

The rearrangement links TRBV2 to TRBJ2-5, with 12 bases lining up with TRBD2. This CDR3 contains 15 residues. The trim removed 5 bases at V and 3 bases at J, leaving 4 bases unmatched. Germline V gene lookup returns CDR1 SNHLY and CDR2 FYNNEI. The DNA for the CDR3 is TGTGCCAGCAGTTCCCGGACTAGCGGGGAAGAGACCCAGTACTTC. It encodes CASSSRTSGEETQYF.

The V call is TRBV30, the J call TRBJ1-1, with D uncertain. Trimming cost V 3 bases and J 5 bases, with 7 bases left between them. The CDR3 spans 11 residues. Germline CDR1 reads GTSNPN; CDR2 reads SVGIG (reference sequence). Here the CDR3 DNA reads TGTGCCTGGAGCATTCGGACTGAAGCTTTCTTT. Protein sequence: CAWSIRTEAFF.

To note about this clone: The identical CDR3 is also encoded by other nucleotide sequences in the sample. The CDR3, as DNA: TGTGCCAGCAGTTTATCTGGGGGGAATCAGCCCCAGCATTTT. This sequence encodes CASSLSGGNQPQHF. The V and J genes are TRBV27 and TRBJ1-5; tentatively, D is TRBD1 (5 bases). V was pared by 0 bases and J by 4 bases, with 7 bases between. Per germline, CDR1 MNHEY and CDR2 SMNVEV (reference sequence). CDR3 size: 14 residues.

The CDR3 is CASSYSRGKAFF. CDR3 nucleotide sequence: TGTGCCAGCAGTTACTCAAGGGGCAAGGCTTTCTTT. The chain couples TRBV6-5 to TRBJ1-1, with D possibly matching TRBD1 (5 bases). The V gene lost 0 bases and the J gene lost 11 bases, with 10 bases spanning the gap. There are 12 residues in the CDR3. Germline CDR1 MNHEY, CDR2 SVGAGI.

This chain connects TRBV6-5 to TRBJ2-1; no definite D call. This CDR3 has 14 amino acids. Trimming shortened V by 2 bases and J by 4 bases, and 9 bases separated the two germline ends. Germline assignment: CDR1 MNHEY and CDR2 SVGAGI. DNA for the CDR3: TGTGCCAGCAGTTACGGGCAGACATACAATGAGCAGTTCTTC. Encoded protein: CASSYGQTYNEQFF.

This chain joins TRBV5-1 and TRBJ2-3; the D gene is possibly TRBD2 (7 bases). The CDR3 is 16 amino acids. The germline V gene has CDR1 SGHRS and CDR2 YFSETQ. V shed 3 bases and J shed 3 bases, with 17 bases lying between them. DNA for the CDR3: TGCGCCAGCAGCTATTTCTCTCGGGGGGCTACAGATACGCAGTATTTT. Its translation: CASSYFSRGATDTQYF. The whole variable domain, remainder taken from reference TRBV5-1 and TRBJ2-3, is KAGVTQTPRYLIKTRGQQVTLSCSPISGHRSVSWYQQTPGQGLQFLFEYFSETQRNKGNFPGRFSGRQFSNSRSEMNVSTLELGDSALYLCASSYFSRGATDTQYFGPGTRLTVL.

The chain has TRBV27 and TRBJ1-2; the D is unclear. This CDR3 is built from 13 residues. Germline V lookup: CDR1 MNHEY, CDR2 SMNVEV (reference sequence). Deletions cut 3 bases from V and 7 bases from J, with 12 bases between. The CDR3 reads CASSFRRDFGYTF. The CDR3 nucleotides read TGTGCCAGCAGTTTCCGTCGAGACTTTGGCTACACCTTC.

This clone was observed once. The chain employs TRBV9 and TRBJ1-3; D gene ambiguous. Germline V gene sequence: CDR1 SGDLS, CDR2 YYNGEE. V was pared by 3 bases and J by 8 bases, with 12 bases between. The CDR3 sequence is 13 residues long. CDR3 amino acids: CASSAGFPDTIYF. CDR3 DNA sequence: TGTGCCAGCAGCGCGGGATTTCCGGACACCATATATTTT.

The chain combines TRBV7-9 with TRBJ1-1; 7 bases agree with TRBD1. The ends lost 5 bases at V and 7 bases at J; junction bases unmatched: 7. Germline V gives CDR1 SEHNR, CDR2 FQNEAQ (reference sequence). The CDR3 contains 13 residues. This chain's CDR3 is CASSPGTAIEAFF. DNA of the CDR3: TGTGCCAGCAGCCCCGGGACAGCAATTGAAGCTTTCTTT. The full variable domain, with the rest looked up from reference TRBV7-9 and TRBJ1-1, is DTGVSQNPRHKITKRGQNVTFRCDPISEHNRLYWYRQTLGQGPEFLTYFQNEAQLEKSRLLSDRFSAERPKGSFSTLEIQRTEQGDSAMYLCASSPGTAIEAFFGQGTRLTVV.

The chain combines TRBV5-1 with TRBJ1-4; 8 bases align to TRBD1. V dropped 3 bases and J dropped 2; count of bases not matched to a gene: 3. CDR1 is SGHRS, CDR2 YFSETQ, per germline. The CDR3 consists of 15 residues. The CDR3 reads CASSSDRGTNEKLFF. CDR3 coding DNA: TGCGCCAGCAGCTCTGACAGGGGCACTAATGAAAAACTGTTTTTT.

The chain carries TRBV5-5 and TRBJ1-1, with D unresolved. V lost 5 bases and J lost 0, with 14 bases in between. This CDR3 contains 15 residues. Germline loops: CDR1 SGHKS, CDR2 YYEKEE (reference sequence). The CDR3 sequence is CASRSHNLLNTEAFF. In DNA, the CDR3 is TGTGCCAGCAGAAGCCATAATCTTTTGAACACTGAAGCTTTCTTT.

This chain links TRBV7-8 with TRBJ1-1; no reliable D call. The V end lost 0 bases, the J end lost 0 bases, and 11 bases lay between the germline ends. Germline CDR1 and CDR2: SGHVS and FQNEAQ. The CDR3 is 16 amino acids. The CDR3: CASSLARYPLNTEAFF. CDR3 bases: TGTGCCAGCAGCTTAGCGCGGTACCCGTTGAACACTGAAGCTTTCTTT.

This chain joins TRBV24-1 and TRBJ2-3; 7 bases agree with TRBD2. Germline CDR1 and CDR2: KGHDR and SFDVKD. CDR3 length: 16 amino acids. Trimming at V came to 1 base and at J to 1 base, leaving 4 bases not matched to a gene. The CDR3 DNA reads TGTGCCACCAGTGATTTTTCAGCGGGGCGCACAGATACGCAGTATTTT. Residues: CATSDFSAGRTDTQYF.